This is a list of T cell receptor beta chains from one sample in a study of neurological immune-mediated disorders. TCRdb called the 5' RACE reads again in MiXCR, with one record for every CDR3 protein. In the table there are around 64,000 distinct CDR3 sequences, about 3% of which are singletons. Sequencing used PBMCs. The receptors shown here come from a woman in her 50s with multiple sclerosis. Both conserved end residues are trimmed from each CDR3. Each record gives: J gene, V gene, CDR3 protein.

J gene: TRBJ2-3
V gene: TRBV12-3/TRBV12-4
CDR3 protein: ASRQRTGREHTQY

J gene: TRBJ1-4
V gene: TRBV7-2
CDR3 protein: ASSPGTGMSEKLF

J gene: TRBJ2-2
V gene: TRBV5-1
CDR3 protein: ASSSGTSINTGELF

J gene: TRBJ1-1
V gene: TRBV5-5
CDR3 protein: ASSLVGINTEAF

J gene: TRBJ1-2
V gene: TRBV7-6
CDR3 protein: ASSLWEDRRWDGYT

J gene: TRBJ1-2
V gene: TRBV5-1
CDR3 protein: ASSLGLSDRDPNYGYT

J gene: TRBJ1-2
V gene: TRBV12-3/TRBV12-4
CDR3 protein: ASSLTGGSYGYT

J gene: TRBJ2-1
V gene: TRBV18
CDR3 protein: ASSPRLAGSVNEQF

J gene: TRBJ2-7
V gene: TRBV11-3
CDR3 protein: ASSPRRGQHSYEQY

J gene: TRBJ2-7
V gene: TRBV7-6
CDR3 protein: ASSYRRRGFMKQY

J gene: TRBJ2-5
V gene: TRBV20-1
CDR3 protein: SASYPSQEETQY

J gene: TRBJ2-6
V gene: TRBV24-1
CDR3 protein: ATSDWAGKKGGANVLT

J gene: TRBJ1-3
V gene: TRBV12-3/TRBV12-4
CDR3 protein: ASSLQGGNTIY

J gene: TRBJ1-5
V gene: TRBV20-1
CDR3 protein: SARDKLDQPQH

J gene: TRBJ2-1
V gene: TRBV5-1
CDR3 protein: ASSLAGRGSNEQF

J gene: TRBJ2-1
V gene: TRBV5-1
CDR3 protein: ASSLGYSSYNEQF

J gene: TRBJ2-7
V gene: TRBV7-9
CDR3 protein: ASTQGGASYEQY

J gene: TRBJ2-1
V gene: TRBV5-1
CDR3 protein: ASSLGFGGALNEQF

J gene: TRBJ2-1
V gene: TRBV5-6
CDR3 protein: ASSLDPGGRSYNEQF

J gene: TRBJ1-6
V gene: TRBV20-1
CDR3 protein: SARDLQGGESPLH

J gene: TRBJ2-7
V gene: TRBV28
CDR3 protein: ASRSGTRLEQY

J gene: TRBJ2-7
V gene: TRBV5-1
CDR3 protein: ASNPNGGPGEQY

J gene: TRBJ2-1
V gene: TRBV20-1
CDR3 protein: SARDDLGLSGRYNEQF

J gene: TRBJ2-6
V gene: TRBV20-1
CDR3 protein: SATGTSGSGANVLT

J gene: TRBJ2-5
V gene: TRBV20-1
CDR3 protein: SALVGGPGETQY

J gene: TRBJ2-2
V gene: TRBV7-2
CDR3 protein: ASSLLPIGELF

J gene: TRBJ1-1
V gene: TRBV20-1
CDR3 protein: SARRASGNTEAF

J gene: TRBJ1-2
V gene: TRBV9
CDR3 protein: ASSVVSADYGYT

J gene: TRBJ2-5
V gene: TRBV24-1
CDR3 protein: ATSDRTVNQETQY

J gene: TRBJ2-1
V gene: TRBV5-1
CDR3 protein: ASSLVGGGTQVGEQF

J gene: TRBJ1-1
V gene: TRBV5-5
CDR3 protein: ASSLLKDKNTEAF

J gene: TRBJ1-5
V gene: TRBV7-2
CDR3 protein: ASSSRKGYSNQPQH

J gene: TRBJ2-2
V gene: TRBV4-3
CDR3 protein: ASSQFGGQGTGELF

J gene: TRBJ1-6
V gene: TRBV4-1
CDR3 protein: ASSHGLGDSPLH

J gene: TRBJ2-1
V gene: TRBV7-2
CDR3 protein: ASSPGLTYNEQF

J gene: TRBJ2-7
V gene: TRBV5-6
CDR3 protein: ASAPRGSPLGQY

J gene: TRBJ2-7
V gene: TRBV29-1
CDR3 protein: SVVRGLAHEQY

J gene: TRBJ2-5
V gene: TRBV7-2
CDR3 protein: ASSFNVDSGGGRF

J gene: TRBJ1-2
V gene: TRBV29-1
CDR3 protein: SVTPLEGLNYGYT

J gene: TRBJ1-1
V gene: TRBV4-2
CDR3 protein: ASSDGRPEAF

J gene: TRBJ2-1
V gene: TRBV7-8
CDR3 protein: ASSLGGVYNEQF

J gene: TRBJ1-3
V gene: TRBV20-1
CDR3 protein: SASAGGAGDTIY

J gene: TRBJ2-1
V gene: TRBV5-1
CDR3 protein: ASNVLAGGLHNEQF

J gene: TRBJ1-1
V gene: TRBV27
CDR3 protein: ASSLSQAAEAF

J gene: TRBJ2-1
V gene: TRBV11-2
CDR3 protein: ACSSPPVGLAGGRDYNEQF

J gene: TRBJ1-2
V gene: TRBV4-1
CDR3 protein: ASSRERWQDYGYT

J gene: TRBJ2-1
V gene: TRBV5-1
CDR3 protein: ASSPRIGLGNEQF

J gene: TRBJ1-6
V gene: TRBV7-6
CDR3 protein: ASSDGGKYSPLH

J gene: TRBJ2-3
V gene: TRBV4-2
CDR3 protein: ASSQETGTQY

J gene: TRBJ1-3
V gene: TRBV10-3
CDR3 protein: AITPSTGSSGNTIY

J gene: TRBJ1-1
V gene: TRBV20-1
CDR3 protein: SARVSVPAAAF

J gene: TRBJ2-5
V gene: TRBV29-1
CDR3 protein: SVEQGPETQY

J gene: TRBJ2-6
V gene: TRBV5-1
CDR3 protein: ASSFLDSGANVLT